This T cell receptor beta chain was profiled in a study of CD8 T cells in Susac syndrome. Matching for age and sex applied to the controls, who were healthy donors. FACS was used to enrich TEMRA cells, whereas the CD8+ and CD4+ T cells were obtained by negative isolation. Per the germline V gene, CDR1 is SGHRS and CDR2 is YFSETQ. The CDR3 sequence is 12 residues long. V was trimmed by 6 bases and J by 5 bases, leaving 12 bases between them. RNA, at roughly 0.5 to 1 ug, was reverse transcribed with random hexamers. Coverage of TCR beta CDR3 amplification by immunoSEQ multiplex PCR extended to 54 Vbeta and 13 Jbeta. MiXCR was run by TCRdb on the immunoSEQ multiplex PCR reads, yielding one entry per CDR3 protein. The sample lists 180,000 or so distinct CDR3 sequences; 85% to 95% were seen once.

Sequencing input: CD4+ T cells from PBMCs. The receptor comes from a human donor in good health. This chain links TRBV5-1 with TRBJ2-7; D gene unclear. Here the CDR3 reads CASTDNSHEQYF. In DNA form, the CDR3 reads TGCGCCAGCACCGACAATTCCCACGAGCAGTACTTC.